The 22 T cell receptor beta chains presented below share a single source sample, sequenced in a study of cytomegalovirus exposure and HLA in healthy donors. Vbeta (60) and Jbeta (13) primers were used in the PCR. Here immunoSEQ multiplex PCR was the method, and the copy in TCRdb shows in-frame clones only, minus some. The sample records around 130,000 clones, 80% to 90% being singletons. Material for sequencing was PBMCs. These receptors were taken from a young woman in good health and CMV-seropositive.

This sequence joins TRBV30 and TRBJ1-4; TRBD1 matches at 7 bases. V lost 7 bases to trimming and J lost 6 bases; unmatched junction nucleotides: 17. The CDR3 loop spans 16 amino acids. Looked up from germline, CDR1 is GTSNPN and CDR2 is SVGIG (reference sequence). The chain's CDR3 is CASSADRVIAYEKLFF. Here the CDR3 DNA reads TGTGCCTCCTCCGCCGACAGGGTTATCGCTTATGAAAAACTGTTTTTT.

The V gene is TRBV28, the J gene TRBJ1-5; 7 nucleotides agree with TRBD1. This CDR3 has 13 residues. Trimming at V came to 8 bases and at J to 3 bases, leaving 4 bases not matched to a gene. From germline, CDR1 is MDHEN and CDR2 SYDVKM. The CDR3 loop reads CASDDRDNQPQHF. The CDR3, as DNA: TGTGCCAGCGATGACAGGGACAATCAGCCCCAGCATTTT.

The chain recombines TRBV7-8 with TRBJ2-3; possibly TRBD1 for D (6 bases). Germline lookup yields CDR1 SGHVS and CDR2 FQNEAQ. CDR3 length: 15 residues. The V end was cut by 2 bases, the J end by 4 bases, with 13 bases between. In nucleotides, the CDR3 is TGTGCCAGCAGCTTATTGGCAGGGGATTCAGATACGCAGTATTTT. Protein: CASSLLAGDSDTQYF. Drawing the rest from reference TRBV7-8 and TRBJ2-3, the complete variable domain is GAGVSQSPRYKVAKRGQDVALRCDPISGHVSLFWYQQALGQGPEFLTYFQNEAQLDKSGLPSDRFFAERPEGSVSTLKIQRTQQEDSAVYLCASSLLAGDSDTQYFGPGTRLTVL.

A note on this clone: It is likely a read error, because the conserved phenylalanine at the end of the CDR3 is missing. Because the CDR3's place on the DNA is in doubt, the DNA is left out and the CDR3 is given as listed by TCRdb. The chain recombines TRBV7-3 with TRBJ1-6. Germline loops: CDR1 SGHTA, CDR2 FQGTGA. The CDR3 length equals 12 residues, ends included. CDR3 protein: CASSAGIQVAPT.

The chain's CDR3 is CASSSGTGGWEAFF. For the CDR3, the DNA is TGTGCCAGCAGTTCCGGGACAGGGGGCTGGGAAGCTTTCTTT. The rearrangement uses TRBV6-5 and TRBJ1-1; 12 bases are shared with TRBD1. Germline loops: CDR1 MNHEY, CDR2 SVGAGI. V lost 4 bases and J lost 8; bases outside the gene matches: 5. CDR3 length: 14 amino acids.

This chain links TRBV4-1 with TRBJ2-3; the match to TRBD1 covers 7 bases. The CDR3 loop spans 12 amino acids. Unmatched junction bases numbered 6, after V lost 7 bases and J lost 8 bases. The germline V gene encodes CDR1 MGHRA and CDR2 YSYEKL. For the CDR3, the DNA is TGCGCCAGCACTACAGGGGACGGTACGCAGTATTTT. Its protein product is CASTTGDGTQYF.

This chain uses TRBV2 with TRBJ1-2, with TRBD1 matching 10 bases. V was clipped by 5 bases and J by 10 bases; unmatched bases: 7. CDR1 is SNHLY, CDR2 FYNNEI, per germline. The CDR3 extends over 13 amino acids. The CDR3 protein is CASSPGTGAPYTF. CDR3 coding DNA: TGTGCCAGCAGTCCCGGGACAGGGGCTCCCTACACCTTC.

The chain uses TRBV5-6 and TRBJ2-5, with TRBD1 as a possible D gene (6 bases). With 4 bases removed from V and 5 bases from J, the gap between germline ends came to 15 bases. The CDR3 has 14 amino acids. The V gene's germline CDR1 is SGHDT and CDR2 YYEEEE. CDR3 loop: CASSVSGVEETQYF. The DNA for the CDR3 is TGTGCCAGCAGCGTCTCAGGGGTTGAGGAGACCCAGTACTTC.

The chain uses TRBV7-2 and TRBJ1-1; D is ambiguous. V was clipped by 2 bases and J by 1 base, with 8 bases between them. CDR1 SGHTA and CDR2 FQGNSA come from the germline V gene. The CDR3 has 14 residues. The CDR3 region is CASSLTVRNTEAFF. As DNA, the CDR3 is TGTGCCAGCAGCTTAACAGTCCGGAACACTGAAGCTTTCTTT.

The J gene is TRBJ1-5, the V gene TRBV5-5, with D possibly matching TRBD1 (6 bases). V shed 4 bases and J shed 0 bases, with 8 bases lying between them. Germline-derived CDR1 and CDR2 are SGHKS and YYEKEE (reference sequence). The CDR3 length is 14 residues. The CDR3 spells CASSGQNSNQPQHF. DNA of the CDR3: TGTGCCAGCAGCGGACAGAATAGCAATCAGCCCCAGCATTTT.

This chain uses TRBV5-1 with TRBJ1-1, with 8 bases matching TRBD1. From germline, CDR1 is SGHRS and CDR2 YFSETQ. The V and J ends lost 2 bases and 5 bases, in that order; junction bases with no gene match: 8. CDR3 length equals 15 residues. CDR3 in amino acids: CASSFFRTGRTEAFF. The CDR3 DNA reads as TGCGCCAGCAGCTTTTTCAGGACAGGGAGAACTGAAGCTTTCTTT. The full variable domain, completed using reference TRBV5-1 and TRBJ1-1, is KAGVTQTPRYLIKTRGQQVTLSCSPISGHRSVSWYQQTPGQGLQFLFEYFSETQRNKGNFPGRFSGRQFSNSRSEMNVSTLELGDSALYLCASSFFRTGRTEAFFGQGTRLTVV.

CDR3: CASSANRAYGYTF. CDR3 DNA sequence: TGTGCCAGCTCAGCCAACAGGGCCTATGGCTACACCTTC. The genes are TRBV18 and TRBJ1-2; possible D gene TRBD1, 6 bases. Germline V gives CDR1 KGHSH, CDR2 LQKENI. V gave up 5 bases and J gave up 4 bases, with 11 bases separating them. This CDR3 has 13 residues.

This chain uses TRBV5-1 with TRBJ1-3; possible D gene TRBD1, 5 bases. The CDR3 contains 16 residues. CDR1 and CDR2 from the germline V gene are SGHRS and YFSETQ. The V end lost 7 bases, the J end lost 0 bases, and 17 bases lay between the germline ends. Here the CDR3 reads CASGQLAGSSGNTIYF. The CDR3 nucleotides are TGCGCCAGCGGACAACTAGCGGGTAGCTCTGGAAACACCATATATTTT.

CDR3 nucleotide sequence: TGTGCCAGCAGCCAGGAGAGCCTTATTTTGGGCTCCTACAATGAGCAGTTCTTC. This codes for CASSQESLILGSYNEQFF. The V call is TRBV14, the J call TRBJ2-1; D ambiguous. The CDR3 consists of 18 residues. Deletions cut 3 bases from V and 0 bases from J, with 18 bases between. Germline V gene data show CDR1 as SGHDN and CDR2 as FVKESK.

The rearrangement joins TRBV11-2 to TRBJ1-6; TRBD1 agrees at 10 bases. CDR1 is SGHAT, CDR2 FQNNGV, per germline. The J segment lost 10 bases and the V segment lost 6 bases, leaving 3 bases of the junction unmatched. The CDR3 spans 13 residues. CDR3 bases: TGTGCCAGCAGAGGGACAGGGGAATCACCCCTCCACTTT. This codes for CASRGTGESPLHF.

The chain is built from TRBV5-3 and TRBJ1-1; TRBD1 agrees at 8 bases. TRBV5-3 is known as an ORF, though its function is uncertain. The CDR3 is made up of 18 amino acids. V was clipped by 3 bases and J by 1 base; unmatched bases: 14. For the CDR3, the DNA is TGTGCCAGAAGCTATCCCACTTTCGAACAGGGGGGGAACACTGAAGCTTTCTTT. It is translated as CARSYPTFEQGGNTEAFF.

This rearrangement joins TRBV6-5 to TRBJ2-1; 7 bases are a match to TRBD1. There are 12 residues in the CDR3. Germline CDR1 is MNHEY and CDR2 is SVGAGI. J lost 4 bases, V lost 9 bases, and 3 bases had no gene match. CDR3 nucleotides: TGTGCCAGTGGGGGACAGTACAATGAGCAGTTCTTC. Residues: CASGGQYNEQFF.

The chain is built from TRBV5-1 and TRBJ2-2; 8 nucleotides line up with TRBD1. V dropped 4 bases and J dropped 6; count of bases not matched to a gene: 8. Germline values: CDR1 SGHRS, CDR2 YFSETQ. There are 15 residues in the CDR3. The CDR3 DNA is TGCGCCAGCAGCCGTGGACAGGGTTACGCCGGGGAGCTGTTTTTT. Translation: CASSRGQGYAGELFF.

The V gene is TRBV4-1, the J gene TRBJ1-5, with TRBD1 as a possible D gene (5 bases). From germline, CDR1 is MGHRA and CDR2 YSYEKL. There are 15 residues in the CDR3. V dropped 0 bases and J dropped 7 bases, with 13 bases sitting between them. The CDR3: CASSQDPGGGQPQHF. The CDR3 coding sequence is TGCGCCAGCAGCCAAGATCCGGGGGGAGGACAGCCCCAGCATTTT.

The chain carries TRBV7-6 and TRBJ1-1, with D possibly matching TRBD1 (5 bases). CDR1 and CDR2 (germline): SGHVS, FNYEAQ. CDR3 size: 14 residues. Trimming pared 0 bases from V and 3 bases from J, leaving 8 bases between. The CDR3 is CASSLAGEDTEAFF. In DNA, the CDR3 is TGTGCCAGCAGCTTAGCGGGGGAGGACACTGAAGCTTTCTTT.

This clone was seen just once. The V gene is TRBV4-1, the J gene TRBJ1-4; tentative D call: TRBD1 (5 bases). V shed 0 bases and J shed 6 bases, with 14 bases lying between them. Germline V lookup: CDR1 MGHRA, CDR2 YSYEKL. The CDR3 runs 16 residues. The CDR3, as DNA: TGCGCCAGCAGCCAAGATAGCGGCAGGGTCGATGAAAAACTGTTTTTT. Amino acid sequence: CASSQDSGRVDEKLFF.

J is TRBJ1-5 and V is TRBV7-8; 7 bases align to TRBD1. Germline V lookup: CDR1 SGHVS, CDR2 FQNEAQ. The CDR3 totals 15 residues. Unmatched junction bases numbered 4, after V lost 1 base and J lost 4 bases. The CDR3 DNA reads TGTGCCAGCAGCTTAGGGGTGACAGGGAATCAGCCCCAGCATTTT. Translating it yields CASSLGVTGNQPQHF.